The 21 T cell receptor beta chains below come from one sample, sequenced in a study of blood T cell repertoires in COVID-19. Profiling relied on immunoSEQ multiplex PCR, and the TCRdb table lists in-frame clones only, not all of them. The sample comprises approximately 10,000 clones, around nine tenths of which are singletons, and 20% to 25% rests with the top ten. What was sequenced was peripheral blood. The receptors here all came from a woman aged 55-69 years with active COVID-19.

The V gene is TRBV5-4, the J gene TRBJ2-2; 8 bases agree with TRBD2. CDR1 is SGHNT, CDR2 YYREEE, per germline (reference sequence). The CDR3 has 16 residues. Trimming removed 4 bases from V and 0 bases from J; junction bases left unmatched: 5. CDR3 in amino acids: CASSVGLAANTGELFF. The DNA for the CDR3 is TGTGCCAGCAGCGTCGGACTAGCAGCGAACACCGGGGAGCTGTTTTTT.

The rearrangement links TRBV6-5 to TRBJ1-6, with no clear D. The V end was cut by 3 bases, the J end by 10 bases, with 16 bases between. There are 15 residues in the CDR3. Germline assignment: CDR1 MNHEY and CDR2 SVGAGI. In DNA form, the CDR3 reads TGTGCCAGCAGTTATGGCAGGTCGCCCTACTCACCCCTCCACTTT. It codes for CASSYGRSPYSPLHF.

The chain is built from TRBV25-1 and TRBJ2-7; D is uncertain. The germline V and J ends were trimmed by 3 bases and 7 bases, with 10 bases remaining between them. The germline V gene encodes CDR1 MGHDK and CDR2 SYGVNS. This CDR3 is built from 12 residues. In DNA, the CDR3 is TGTGCCAGCAGTGACCCGCGATGGGAGCAGTACTTC. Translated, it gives CASSDPRWEQYF.

CDR3 loop: CASSPTPGQETQYF. The CDR3 DNA sequence: TGCGCCAGCAGCCCCACCCCCGGCCAAGAGACCCAGTACTTC. The chain joins TRBV4-1 to TRBJ2-5; D unclear. This CDR3 has 14 residues. Trimming removed 4 bases at V and 1 base at J, with 10 bases between. CDR1 is MGHRA, CDR2 YSYEKL, per germline.

CDR3 loop: CASRGGGLAGNEQYV. For the CDR3, the DNA is TGTGCCAGCAGAGGGGGAGGGCTAGCGGGTAACGAGCAGTACGTC. This chain joins TRBV27 and TRBJ2-7, with 8 bases identical to TRBD2. This CDR3 has 15 amino acids. CDR1 is MNHEY and CDR2 is SMNVEV in the germline V gene (reference sequence). V lost 6 bases to trimming and J lost 5 bases; unmatched junction nucleotides: 12.

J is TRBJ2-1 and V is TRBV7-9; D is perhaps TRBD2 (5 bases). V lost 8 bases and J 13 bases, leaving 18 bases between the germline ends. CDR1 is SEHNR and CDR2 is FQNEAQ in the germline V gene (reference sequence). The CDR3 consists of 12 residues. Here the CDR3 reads CASPQEGERQFF. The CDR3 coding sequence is TGTGCCAGCCCGCAAGAGGGAGAGCGCCAGTTCTTC.

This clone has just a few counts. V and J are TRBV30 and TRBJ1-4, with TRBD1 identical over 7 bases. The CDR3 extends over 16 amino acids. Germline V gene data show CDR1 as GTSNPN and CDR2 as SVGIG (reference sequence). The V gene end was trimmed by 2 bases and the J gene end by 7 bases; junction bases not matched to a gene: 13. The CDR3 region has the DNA TGTGCCTGGAGTCTCGGACAGGCGGCGCCGATTGAAAAACTGTTTTTT. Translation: CAWSLGQAAPIEKLFF.

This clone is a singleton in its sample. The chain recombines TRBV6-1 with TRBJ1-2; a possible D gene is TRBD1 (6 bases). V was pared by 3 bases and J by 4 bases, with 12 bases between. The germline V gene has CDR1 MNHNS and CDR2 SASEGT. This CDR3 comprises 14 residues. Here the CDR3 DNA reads TGTGCCAGCAGTGAGGGCAGGGGATTCTATGGCTACACCTTC. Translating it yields CASSEGRGFYGYTF.

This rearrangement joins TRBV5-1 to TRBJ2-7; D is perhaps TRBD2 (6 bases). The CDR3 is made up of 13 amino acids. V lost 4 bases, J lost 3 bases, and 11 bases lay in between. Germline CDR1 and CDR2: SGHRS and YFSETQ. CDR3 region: CASSPGTHYEQYF. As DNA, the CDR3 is TGCGCCAGCAGCCCCGGGACTCACTACGAGCAGTACTTC.

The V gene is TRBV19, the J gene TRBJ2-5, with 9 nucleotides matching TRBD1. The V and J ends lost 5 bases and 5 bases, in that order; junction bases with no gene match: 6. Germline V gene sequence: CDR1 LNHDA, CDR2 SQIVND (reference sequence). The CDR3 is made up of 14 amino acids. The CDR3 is CASSLGTGIETQYF. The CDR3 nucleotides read TGTGCCAGTAGTCTTGGGACAGGGATTGAGACCCAGTACTTC.

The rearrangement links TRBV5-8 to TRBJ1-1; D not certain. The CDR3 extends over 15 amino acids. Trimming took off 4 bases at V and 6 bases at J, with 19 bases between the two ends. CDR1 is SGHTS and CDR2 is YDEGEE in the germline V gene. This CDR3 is CASSPIRGNLAEAFF. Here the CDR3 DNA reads TGTGCCAGCAGCCCGATTCGAGGGAATTTGGCTGAAGCTTTCTTT. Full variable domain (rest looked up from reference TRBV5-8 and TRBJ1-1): EAGVTQSPTHLIKTRGQQATLRCSPISGHTSVYWYQQALGLGLQFLLWYDEGEERNRGNFPPRFSGRQFPNYSSELNVNALELEDSALYLCASSPIRGNLAEAFFGQGTRLTVV.

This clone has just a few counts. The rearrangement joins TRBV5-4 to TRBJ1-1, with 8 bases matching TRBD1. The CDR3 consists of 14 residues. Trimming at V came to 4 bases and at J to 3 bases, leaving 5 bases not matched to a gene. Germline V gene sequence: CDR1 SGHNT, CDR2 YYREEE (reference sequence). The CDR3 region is CASSQAQGDTEAFF. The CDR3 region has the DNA TGTGCCAGCAGCCAGGCACAGGGGGACACTGAAGCTTTCTTT.

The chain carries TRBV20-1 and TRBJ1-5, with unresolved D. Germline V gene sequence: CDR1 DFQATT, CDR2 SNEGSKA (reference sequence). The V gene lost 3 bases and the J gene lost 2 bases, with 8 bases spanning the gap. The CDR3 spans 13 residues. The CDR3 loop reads CSASGQGNQPQHF. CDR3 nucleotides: TGCAGTGCTAGTGGCCAGGGCAATCAGCCCCAGCATTTT.

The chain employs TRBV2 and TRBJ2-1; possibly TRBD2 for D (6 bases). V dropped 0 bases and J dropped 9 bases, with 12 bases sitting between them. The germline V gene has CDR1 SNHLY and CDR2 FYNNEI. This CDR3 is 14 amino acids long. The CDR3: CASSEASGGAEQFF. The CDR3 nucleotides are TGTGCCAGCAGTGAAGCTTCTGGCGGGGCTGAGCAGTTCTTC.

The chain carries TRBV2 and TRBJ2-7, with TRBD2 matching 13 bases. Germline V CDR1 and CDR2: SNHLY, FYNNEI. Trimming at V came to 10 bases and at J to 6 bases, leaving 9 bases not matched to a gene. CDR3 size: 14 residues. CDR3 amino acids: CATRTGLAGFEQYF. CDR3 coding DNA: TGTGCCACCCGGACGGGACTAGCGGGATTCGAGCAGTACTTC.

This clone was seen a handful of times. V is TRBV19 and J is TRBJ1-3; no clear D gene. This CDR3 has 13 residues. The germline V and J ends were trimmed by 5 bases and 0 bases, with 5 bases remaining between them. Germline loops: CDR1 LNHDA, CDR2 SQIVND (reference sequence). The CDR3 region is CASSFNSGNTIYF. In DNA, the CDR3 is TGTGCCAGTAGTTTCAACTCTGGAAACACCATATATTTT.

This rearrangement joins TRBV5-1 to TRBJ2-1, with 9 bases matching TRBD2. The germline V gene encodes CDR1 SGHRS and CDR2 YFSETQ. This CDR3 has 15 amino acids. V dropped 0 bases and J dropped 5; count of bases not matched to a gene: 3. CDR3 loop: CASSLGGGANNEQFF. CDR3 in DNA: TGCGCCAGCAGCTTGGGCGGGGGGGCGAACAATGAGCAGTTCTTC.

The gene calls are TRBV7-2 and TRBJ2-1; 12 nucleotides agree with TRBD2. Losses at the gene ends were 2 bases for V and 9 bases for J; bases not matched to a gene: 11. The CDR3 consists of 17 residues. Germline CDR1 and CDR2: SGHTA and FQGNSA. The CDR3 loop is CASSLKGASGRASEQFF. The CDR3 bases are TGTGCCAGCAGCTTAAAGGGGGCTAGCGGGAGGGCCAGTGAGCAGTTCTTC. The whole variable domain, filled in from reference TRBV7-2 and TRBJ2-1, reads GAGVSQSPSNKVTEKGKDVELRCDPISGHTALYWYRQSLGQGLEFLIYFQGNSAPDKSGLPSDRFSAERTGGSVSTLTIQRTQQEDSAVYLCASSLKGASGRASEQFFGPGTRLTVL.

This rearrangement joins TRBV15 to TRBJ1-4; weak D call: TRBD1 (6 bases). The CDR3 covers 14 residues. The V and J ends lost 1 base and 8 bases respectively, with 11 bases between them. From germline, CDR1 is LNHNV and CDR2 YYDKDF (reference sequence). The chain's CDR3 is CATSRVTGSEKLFF. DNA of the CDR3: TGTGCCACCAGCAGAGTTACAGGGTCGGAAAAACTGTTTTTT.

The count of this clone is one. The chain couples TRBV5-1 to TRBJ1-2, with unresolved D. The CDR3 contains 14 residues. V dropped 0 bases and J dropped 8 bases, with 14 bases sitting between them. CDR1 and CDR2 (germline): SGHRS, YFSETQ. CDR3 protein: CASSLGDRESGYTF. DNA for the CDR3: TGCGCCAGCAGCTTGGGGGATCGGGAGAGCGGCTACACCTTC.

The CDR3 DNA is TGTGCCAGCAGCTTCGGGACTACAAACACCGGGGAGCTGTTTTTT. Its translation is CASSFGTTNTGELFF. The chain employs TRBV7-9 and TRBJ2-2, with 7 positions matching TRBD2. V shed 3 bases and J 2 bases; nucleotides not matched to a gene: 3. The CDR3 totals 15 residues. Germline V gives CDR1 SEHNR, CDR2 FQNEAQ (reference sequence).